The T cell receptor (beta chain) described here comes from a study of blood T cell repertoires in COVID-19. Sequencing used immunoSEQ multiplex PCR; TCRdb keeps in-frame clones, though not all of them. This sample has roughly 220,000 clones; approximately 78% occur once, and the top ten carry 8.2%. The V gene's germline CDR1 is SQVTM and CDR2 ANQGSEA. The germline V and J ends were trimmed by 4 bases and 7 bases, with 20 bases remaining between them. The CDR3 length is 14 residues. The sequence came from a woman older than 75 with COVID-19, enrolled during active disease. The sequenced sample was peripheral blood. The V call is TRBV29-1, the J call TRBJ2-7; D might be TRBD2 (6 bases). The CDR3 bases are TGCAGCGTTGCTCGGACACTCCTACGGGGGGAGCAGTACTTC. Its translation is CSVARTLLRGEQYF.